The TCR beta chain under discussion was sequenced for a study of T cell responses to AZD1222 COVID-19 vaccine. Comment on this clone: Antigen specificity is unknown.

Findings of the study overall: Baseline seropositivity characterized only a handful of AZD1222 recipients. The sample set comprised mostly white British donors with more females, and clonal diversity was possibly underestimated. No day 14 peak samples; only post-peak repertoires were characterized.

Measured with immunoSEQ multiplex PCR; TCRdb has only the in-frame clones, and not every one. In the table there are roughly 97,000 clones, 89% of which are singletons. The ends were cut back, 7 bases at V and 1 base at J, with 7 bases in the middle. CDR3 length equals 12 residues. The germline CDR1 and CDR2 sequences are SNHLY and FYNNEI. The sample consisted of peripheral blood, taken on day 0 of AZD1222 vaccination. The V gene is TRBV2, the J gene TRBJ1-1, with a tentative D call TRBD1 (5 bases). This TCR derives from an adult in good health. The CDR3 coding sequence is TGTGCCAGCAAGAGGGGGAACACTGAAGCTTTCTTT. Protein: CASKRGNTEAFF.